One and the same sample provided the 24 T cell receptor beta chains below, sequenced in a study of blood T cells in healthy people across ages. A sample-barcoded 5' primer and a J-beta primer mix were used in a second PCR of roughly 7 to 12 cycles. TCRdb used MiXCR to reprocess the 5' RACE reads, holding one entry per CDR3 protein. The sample comprises over a million distinct CDR3 sequences, 40% to 45% of which are singletons, and approximately 17% rests with the top ten. The sequenced sample was blood. Receptors originate from a woman aged 60-70 years in good health.

The table lists this clonotype with a few counts. V is TRBV6-6 and J is TRBJ2-3, with D maybe TRBD2 (5 bases). Trimming took off 6 bases at V and 6 bases at J, with 16 bases between the two ends. The CDR3 spans 14 residues. CDR1 and CDR2 (germline): MNHNY, SVGAGI (reference sequence). The DNA for the CDR3 is TGTGCCAGCAGCGGTGGACTGGCTTGGGATACGCAGTATTTT. Amino acids: CASSGGLAWDTQYF.

This clonotype was seen a few times. The rearrangement links TRBV7-2 to TRBJ2-1; 7 nucleotides line up with TRBD1. Germline V gives CDR1 SGHTA, CDR2 FQGNSA. This CDR3 contains 15 residues. V lost 3 bases to trimming and J lost 8 bases; unmatched junction nucleotides: 10. The CDR3 here is CASSFVSGGFDEQFF. Here the CDR3 DNA reads TGTGCCAGCAGCTTTGTATCAGGGGGTTTCGATGAGCAGTTCTTC.

V and J are TRBV5-6 and TRBJ1-2; no clear D gene. Trimming removed 0 bases at V and 4 bases at J, with 10 bases between. The CDR3 loop spans 14 amino acids. CDR1 and CDR2 (germline): SGHDT, YYEEEE. The CDR3: CASSLEQYLYGYTF. The CDR3 DNA reads as TGTGCCAGCAGCTTGGAGCAGTATCTCTATGGCTACACCTTC. The variable domain in full, completed from reference TRBV5-6 and TRBJ1-2, reads DAGVTQSPTHLIKTRGQQVTLRCSPKSGHDTVSWYQQALGQGPQFIFQYYEEEERQRGNFPDRFSGHQFPNYSSELNVNALLLGDSALYLCASSLEQYLYGYTFGSGTRLTVV.

The V and J genes are TRBV27 and TRBJ2-5, with D perhaps given as TRBD1 or TRBD2 (5 bases each). This CDR3 spans 13 amino acids. V lost 5 bases to trimming and J lost 11 bases, with 18 bases between them. Germline loops: CDR1 MNHEY, CDR2 SMNVEV (reference sequence). CDR3: CASSSLGVYEQYF. The CDR3 DNA sequence: TGTGCCAGCAGTAGCCTGGGGGTATATGAGCAGTACTTC.

The chain combines TRBV5-1 with TRBJ1-5; perhaps TRBD1 as D (5 bases). Germline CDR1 is SGHRS and CDR2 is YFSETQ. The V and J ends lost 0 bases and 3 bases respectively, with 13 bases between them. The CDR3 length is 16 residues. CDR3 nucleotide sequence: TGCGCCAGCAGCTTGGGCGTCGGGGGGGTCAATCAGCCCCAGCATTTT. This encodes CASSLGVGGVNQPQHF.

This clonotype was seen only a few times. V usage is TRBV29-1 and J usage is TRBJ1-2; a weak D match, TRBD1 (6 bases). The germline V gene has CDR1 SQVTM and CDR2 ANQGSEA. The CDR3 is 14 residues long. Trimming cost V 2 bases and J 3 bases, with 13 bases left between them. This chain's CDR3 is CSVESGGLDYGYTF. CDR3 in DNA: TGCAGCGTTGAAAGCGGGGGCTTAGACTATGGCTACACCTTC.

The genes are TRBV7-6 and TRBJ1-4, with 8 bases lining up with TRBD1. Losses at the gene ends were 5 bases for V and 3 bases for J; bases not matched to a gene: 8. The CDR3 is 16 residues long. CDR1 SGHVS and CDR2 FNYEAQ come from the germline V gene. The CDR3: CASSRGQGLSNEKLFF. In DNA, the CDR3 is TGTGCCAGCAGCCGAGGACAGGGTCTATCTAATGAAAAACTGTTTTTT.

This clonotype was detected only once. The V gene is TRBV15, the J gene TRBJ2-1; D may be TRBD1 or TRBD2 (5 bases each). The last part of the DNA fits TRBJ2-7 better; the J call may be wrong. Looked up from germline, CDR1 is LNHNV and CDR2 is YYDKDF (reference sequence). CDR3 size: 13 residues. The CDR3 sequence is CATSKGRDYEQYF. The CDR3 DNA reads as TGTGCCACCAGTAAGGGACGGGACTACGAGCAGTACTTC.

This clonotype was detected only once. V gene TRBV5-5 combines with J gene TRBJ2-7; D gene ambiguous. The V gene lost 2 bases and the J gene lost 7 bases, with 10 bases spanning the gap. CDR1 SGHKS and CDR2 YYEKEE come from the germline V gene (reference sequence). The CDR3 is 12 amino acids. The CDR3 nucleotides read TGTGCCAGCAGCTTTGCAGCGCGTGAGCAGTACTTC. It specifies CASSFAAREQYF. The full variable domain, completed using reference TRBV5-5 and TRBJ2-7, is DAGVTQSPTHLIKTRGQQVTLRCSPISGHKSVSWYQQVLGQGPQFIFQYYEKEERGRGNFPDRFSARQFPNYSSELNVNALLLGDSALYLCASSFAAREQYFGPGTRLTVT.

This clonotype has only a few counts. The V gene is TRBV2, the J gene TRBJ2-5, with TRBD2 matching 11 bases. Germline trimming cut 6 bases from V and 3 bases from J; bases unmatched to any gene: 6. This CDR3 is built from 15 residues. Germline V gives CDR1 SNHLY, CDR2 FYNNEI. CDR3 region: CASRSGTSGEETQYF. CDR3 DNA: TGTGCCAGCAGATCCGGGACTAGCGGAGAAGAGACCCAGTACTTC. The full variable domain, completed using reference TRBV2 and TRBJ2-5, is EPEVTQTPSHQVTQMGQEVILRCVPISNHLYFYWYRQILGQKVEFLVSFYNNEISEKSEIFDDQFSVERPDGSNFTLKIRSTKLEDSAMYFCASRSGTSGEETQYFGPGTRLLVL.

J is TRBJ1-2 and V is TRBV29-1, with a possible D match to TRBD1 (5 bases). Germline assignment: CDR1 SQVTM and CDR2 ANQGSEA. This CDR3 comprises 13 residues. The V end lost 1 base, the J end lost 0 bases, and 6 bases lay between the germline ends. The CDR3 DNA reads TGCAGCGTTGAAGGGGGGTCTAACTATGGCTACACCTTC. This translates into CSVEGGSNYGYTF.

This clonotype appeared a few times. The rearrangement links TRBV5-1 to TRBJ2-3, with 11 nucleotides matching TRBD2. V shed 4 bases, J shed 2 bases, and the junction held 6 bases outside the gene matches. This CDR3 has 16 residues. Germline CDR1 reads SGHRS; CDR2 reads YFSETQ. This chain's CDR3 is CASSRWTSGSTDTQYF. The CDR3 DNA follows: TGCGCCAGCAGCCGATGGACTAGCGGGTCCACAGATACGCAGTATTTT. The full variable domain, its missing parts supplied by reference TRBV5-1 and TRBJ2-3, is KAGVTQTPRYLIKTRGQQVTLSCSPISGHRSVSWYQQTPGQGLQFLFEYFSETQRNKGNFPGRFSGRQFSNSRSEMNVSTLELGDSALYLCASSRWTSGSTDTQYFGPGTRLTVL.

This clonotype was counted a few times. The gene calls are TRBV3-1 and TRBJ2-3, with D unclear. The CDR3 extends over 17 amino acids. The germline V and J ends were trimmed by 1 base and 4 bases, with 18 bases remaining between them. Germline assignment: CDR1 LGHDT and CDR2 YNNKEL (reference sequence). Here the CDR3 reads CASSQGISASMADTQYF. The DNA of the CDR3 is TGTGCCAGCAGCCAAGGGATCAGCGCGTCCATGGCAGATACGCAGTATTTT.

This chain's CDR3 is CATSVGDSYGYTF. The CDR3 bases are TGTGCCACCAGTGTGGGAGACAGCTATGGCTACACCTTC. The genes are TRBV24-1 and TRBJ1-2; D may be TRBD1 (5 bases). This CDR3 is 13 amino acids long. Germline loops: CDR1 KGHDR, CDR2 SFDVKD. With 5 bases removed from V and 4 bases from J, the gap between germline ends came to 10 bases.

The chain is built from TRBV24-1 and TRBJ2-3; 9 bases are a match to TRBD1. The CDR3 contains 16 residues. Germline-derived CDR1 and CDR2 are KGHDR and SFDVKD. CDR3 sequence (DNA): TGTGCTGTGGGGACAGGGAGGGCACTGGTGACAGATACGCAGTATTTT. This encodes CAVGTGRALVTDTQYF.

This CDR3 reads CASSLGAQNTEAFF. The CDR3 DNA reads as TGCGCCAGCAGCCTGGGGGCACAGAACACTGAAGCTTTCTTT. The rearrangement links TRBV5-1 to TRBJ1-1, with D possibly matching TRBD1 (6 bases). This CDR3 has 14 residues. Trimming cost V 4 bases and J 1 base, with 11 bases left between them. Germline V gene lookup returns CDR1 SGHRS and CDR2 YFSETQ.

About this clonotype: One end of the junction is discordant with germline, which a read error may explain. The chain couples TRBV10-3 to TRBJ2-1; D possibly corresponds to TRBD2 (6 bases). Germline assignment: CDR1 ENHRY and CDR2 SYGVKD. The CDR3 totals 15 residues. CDR3 region: CAILRGGSSYSEQFF. As DNA, the CDR3 is TGTGCCATCCTTCGTGGAGGGAGCTCCTACAGTGAGCAGTTCTTC.

The V call is TRBV24-1, the J call TRBJ2-3, with TRBD2 matching over 10 bases. CDR3 length: 18 amino acids. The V segment lost 5 bases and the J segment 4 bases; nucleotides outside the gene matches: 14. Germline V gene lookup returns CDR1 KGHDR and CDR2 SFDVKD. The CDR3 DNA is TGTGCCACCAGTGGAGCTAGCGGGAGTGAGTGGGGTGCAGATACGCAGTATTTT. It encodes CATSGASGSEWGADTQYF.

This clonotype was detected only a few times. The chain recombines TRBV20-1 with TRBJ1-4; 7 positions agree with TRBD1. The V segment lost 6 bases and the J segment 3 bases; nucleotides outside the gene matches: 10. This CDR3 spans 15 amino acids. Germline CDR1 DFQATT, CDR2 SNEGSKA (reference sequence). CDR3: CSAKPLTGSNEKLFF. The CDR3 nucleotides are TGCAGTGCGAAACCACTGACAGGGTCTAATGAAAAACTGTTTTTT.

The chain couples TRBV12-3 or TRBV12-4 to TRBJ1-5; TRBD1 is a possible D gene (6 bases). V gave up 7 bases and J gave up 5 bases, with 18 bases separating them. The CDR3 runs to 15 residues. The CDR3 DNA is TGTGCCAGCACCCGGCACAGGGACCTATATCAGCCCCAGCATTTT. Translated: CASTRHRDLYQPQHF.

This chain uses TRBV6-1 with TRBJ2-4; D remains unclear. The DNA end is a closer match to TRBJ2-7, so the J assignment may be wrong. The CDR3 runs 13 residues. CDR1 and CDR2 from the germline V gene are MNHNS and SASEGT. CDR3 DNA: TGTGCCAGCACCTGGCGTCAGGACTACGAGCAGTACTTC. It is translated as CASTWRQDYEQYF.

CDR3 in amino acids: CASSVPGWQETQYF. DNA of the CDR3: TGTGCCAGCAGTGTCCCCGGGTGGCAAGAGACCCAGTACTTC. J is TRBJ2-5 and V is TRBV12-3 or TRBV12-4; the D is unclear. This CDR3 has 14 amino acids. V was shortened by 5 bases and J by 2 bases, with 12 bases between the two germline ends.

The chain recombines TRBV5-6 with TRBJ1-5; tentative D call: TRBD1 (6 bases). CDR3 size: 14 residues. CDR1 and CDR2 (germline): SGHDT, YYEEEE. V was cut by 3 bases and J by 8 bases, with 15 bases left in between. The CDR3 nucleotides are TGTGCCAGCAGCTCGTGGGGCAGGGACAAGCCCCAGCATTTT. Translated, it gives CASSSWGRDKPQHF.

This clonotype was detected many times. The chain employs TRBV6-5 and TRBJ2-7; 9 bases fit TRBD1. In germline, CDR1 is MNHEY, CDR2 SVGAGI. J gave up 1 base and V 5 bases, and 9 bases lay outside the gene matches. The CDR3 runs to 16 residues. The CDR3 loop is CASSPGTGKFSYEQYF. For the CDR3, the DNA is TGTGCCAGCAGTCCCGGGACAGGGAAGTTTTCCTACGAGCAGTACTTC.